The 19 T cell receptor beta chains reported below all come from one sample, sequenced in a study of cytomegalovirus exposure and HLA in healthy donors. The PCR was carried out with 60 Vbeta primers and 13 Jbeta primers. Here immunoSEQ multiplex PCR was the method, and the copy in TCRdb shows in-frame clones only, minus some. The top ten clones hold 9.5% to 13% of a sample with about 98,000 clones, about 80% of them seen once. Input material: PBMCs. These receptors all stem from a man aged 18 to 35 in good health and CMV-seropositive.

The V and J genes are TRBV5-1 and TRBJ2-1, with D possibly being TRBD1 (5 bases). The V gene lost 0 bases and the J gene lost 3 bases, with 7 bases spanning the gap. This CDR3 has 14 amino acids. Per the germline V gene, CDR1 is SGHRS and CDR2 is YFSETQ. CDR3 nucleotide sequence: TGCGCCAGCAGCTTGGGACAGATCTACAATGAGCAGTTCTTC. Translation: CASSLGQIYNEQFF.

This clone was observed a single time. The rearrangement uses TRBV19 and TRBJ2-2; TRBD1 matches at 10 bases. The CDR3 totals 15 residues. Per germline, CDR1 LNHDA and CDR2 SQIVND (reference sequence). The V gene end was trimmed by 6 bases and the J gene end by 3 bases; junction bases not matched to a gene: 4. The CDR3 DNA reads as TGTGCCAGTAGGAGGGGACAGGGGTACACCGGGGAGCTGTTTTTT. Translation gives CASRRGQGYTGELFF.

This sequence joins TRBV5-4 and TRBJ2-2, with 12 bases fitting TRBD1. Germline V lookup: CDR1 SGHNT, CDR2 YYREEE (reference sequence). The J segment lost 6 bases and the V segment lost 3 bases, leaving 9 bases of the junction unmatched. The CDR3 extends over 17 amino acids. The CDR3 region has the DNA TGTGCCAGCAGCTGGGGGTTGGGACAGGGGGCTTCCGGGGAGCTGTTTTTT. Translation gives CASSWGLGQGASGELFF.

The gene calls are TRBV7-9 and TRBJ2-2, with a possible D match to TRBD2 (6 bases). This CDR3 spans 16 amino acids. Trimming stripped 3 bases from V and 5 bases from J, with 16 bases between. In germline, CDR1 is SEHNR, CDR2 FQNEAQ (reference sequence). The DNA for the CDR3 is TGTGCCAGCAGCTTCGGACTGGGAGGATGGACCGGGGAGCTGTTTTTT. This translates into CASSFGLGGWTGELFF.

In regard to this clone: At the DNA level, this CDR3 is encoded by other sequences in the same sample as well. The gene calls are TRBV5-4 and TRBJ1-6; the match to TRBD1 covers 10 bases. V shed 4 bases and J 10 bases; nucleotides not matched to a gene: 17. CDR1 is SGHNT, CDR2 YYREEE, per germline (reference sequence). The CDR3 contains 18 residues. As DNA, the CDR3 is TGTGCCAGCAGCGTAGGACAACCGGTTGACAGGGGGCGATCACCCCTCCACTTT. Its protein product is CASSVGQPVDRGRSPLHF.

The chain links TRBV27 to TRBJ2-5, with D tentatively TRBD2 (5 bases). This CDR3 spans 15 amino acids. From germline, CDR1 is MNHEY and CDR2 SMNVEV (reference sequence). V was clipped by 5 bases and J by 1 base, with 14 bases between them. CDR3 sequence reads: CASSPWVGLQETQYF. The CDR3 DNA reads TGTGCCAGCAGTCCATGGGTAGGACTCCAAGAGACCCAGTACTTC.

The V gene is TRBV9, the J gene TRBJ2-1; TRBD2 matches at 14 bases. After removal of 3 bases from V and 0 bases from J, the junction contained 5 bases not matched to a gene. CDR1 is SGDLS and CDR2 is YYNGEE in the germline V gene. The CDR3 covers 18 residues. Here the CDR3 reads CASSEGTSGGHSYNEQFF. Here the CDR3 DNA reads TGTGCCAGCAGCGAGGGGACTAGCGGGGGACACTCCTACAATGAGCAGTTCTTC.

V gene TRBV5-6 combines with J gene TRBJ2-2, with 7 bases that match TRBD1. V lost 6 bases and J lost 9; bases outside the gene matches: 8. Germline CDR1 reads SGHDT; CDR2 reads YYEEEE. The CDR3 has 13 residues. CDR3 region: CASTENRGRELFF. The CDR3 DNA reads TGTGCCAGCACCGAAAACAGGGGTCGGGAGCTGTTTTTT.

The chain carries TRBV5-1 and TRBJ1-1, with 9 bases aligning to TRBD1. The CDR3 contains 15 residues. Germline-derived CDR1 and CDR2 are SGHRS and YFSETQ. J gave up 3 bases and V 3 bases, and 6 bases lay outside the gene matches. CDR3 DNA sequence: TGCGCCAGCAGCTGGGGGACAGGGACGGACACTGAAGCTTTCTTT. Protein product: CASSWGTGTDTEAFF.

The chain joins TRBV5-1 to TRBJ2-3, with TRBD1 matching 7 bases. Per germline, CDR1 SGHRS and CDR2 YFSETQ. CDR3 length equals 16 residues. The V gene end was trimmed by 0 bases and the J gene end by 2 bases; junction bases not matched to a gene: 6. CDR3 protein: CASSLVGQTYTDTQYF. Here the CDR3 DNA reads TGCGCCAGCAGCTTGGTGGGACAGACCTACACAGATACGCAGTATTTT.

The chain combines TRBV10-2 with TRBJ2-7, with TRBD1 matching 7 bases. Germline CDR1 is WSHSY and CDR2 is SAAADI. The CDR3 loop spans 15 amino acids. V was clipped by 4 bases and J by 0 bases; unmatched bases: 6. Here the CDR3 reads CASSARTGRSYEQYF. The CDR3 region has the DNA TGCGCCAGCAGTGCAAGGACAGGACGCTCCTACGAGCAGTACTTC.

The chain carries TRBV5-4 and TRBJ1-3; 7 bases agree with TRBD1. V lost 4 bases and J lost 0; bases outside the gene matches: 10. From germline, CDR1 is SGHNT and CDR2 YYREEE (reference sequence). The CDR3 length is 17 residues. CDR3 loop: CASSQGQVSPSGNTIYF. DNA of the CDR3: TGTGCCAGCAGCCAAGGACAGGTGTCACCCTCTGGAAACACCATATATTTT.

This clone is medium-sized (0.01 to 0.1%) by share. The chain combines TRBV11-3 with TRBJ1-6, with D uncertain. Per the germline V gene, CDR1 is SGHNT and CDR2 is YENEEA. With 0 bases removed from V and 9 bases from J, the gap between germline ends came to 6 bases. CDR3 length: 13 residues. The CDR3, as DNA: TGTGCCAGCAGCTTAGATTTTAGTTCACCCCTCCACTTT. Translating gives CASSLDFSSPLHF.

The rearrangement joins TRBV30 to TRBJ2-7; 10 bases match TRBD2. CDR3 size: 16 residues. The germline CDR1 and CDR2 sequences are GTSNPN and SVGIG (reference sequence). Trimming took 3 bases from V and 3 from J; bases not matched to a gene: 11. The CDR3 reads CAWRRWERGGFYEQYF. CDR3 sequence (DNA): TGTGCCTGGAGGAGGTGGGAGCGGGGGGGCTTCTACGAGCAGTACTTC.

The genes are TRBV4-1 and TRBJ2-7, with 7 bases that match TRBD1. This CDR3 has 16 residues. Germline-derived CDR1 and CDR2 are MGHRA and YSYEKL. V was clipped by 0 bases and J by 0 bases; unmatched bases: 5. The CDR3, as DNA: TGCGCCAGCAGCCAAGAAGGGACAGCAACCTCCTACGAGCAGTACTTC. Residues: CASSQEGTATSYEQYF.

A few counts support this clone. The genes are TRBV10-3 and TRBJ2-1; 11 nucleotides line up with TRBD1. The ends lost 4 bases at V and 2 bases at J; junction bases unmatched: 4. This CDR3 has 16 residues. The germline CDR1 and CDR2 sequences are ENHRY and SYGVKD. The CDR3 sequence: CAISGTGGKTYNEQFF. The CDR3 nucleotides read TGTGCCATCAGTGGGACAGGGGGCAAAACCTACAATGAGCAGTTCTTC.

The chain has TRBV5-4 and TRBJ2-5, with D possibly being TRBD2 (7 bases). CDR1 is SGHNT, CDR2 YYREEE, per germline (reference sequence). The CDR3 is 15 amino acids. Trimming removed 0 bases from V and 3 bases from J, with 12 bases in between. The CDR3 reads CASSLGRGGEETQYF. As DNA, the CDR3 is TGTGCCAGCAGCTTGGGCCGCGGGGGCGAAGAGACCCAGTACTTC.

V gene TRBV5-4 combines with J gene TRBJ2-5, with 7 bases aligning to TRBD2. CDR1 SGHNT and CDR2 YYREEE come from the germline V gene (reference sequence). J was trimmed by 5 bases and V by 0 bases; bases with no gene match: 7. The CDR3 spans 15 residues. The CDR3 protein is CASSLDPQRDETQYF. The CDR3 bases are TGTGCCAGCAGCTTGGATCCCCAGCGGGACGAGACCCAGTACTTC.

A few counts support this clone. The CDR3 DNA reads as TGTGCCACCAGCAAAGAGCTGGGACAGGGGCACACTGAAGCTTTCTTT. Translated, it gives CATSKELGQGHTEAFF. This chain joins TRBV15 and TRBJ1-1, with 10 bases fitting TRBD1. The junction had 8 bases not matched to a gene; V was cut back by 4 bases and J by 3 bases. Germline-derived CDR1 and CDR2 are LNHNV and YYDKDF (reference sequence). This CDR3 has 16 residues.